The T cell receptor beta chain described here comes from a study of shared clonotypes between healthy human individuals. Findings of the study overall: The sole specimen, blood, was sampled, and tissue repertoires likely differ.

To note about this clone: What it binds is unknown. Other DNA sequences of this sample code for an identical CDR3.

A split of CD4+ cells into CD45RA+ naive and CD45RA-negative memory subsets was performed. The repertoire was sequenced with immunoSEQ multiplex PCR; TCRdb's copy has only in-frame clones and lacks some. The repertoire includes about 2.4 million clones, 90% to 95% of them detected once, and 0.11% to 0.15% sits in the top ten. CDR3 length equals 12 residues. The germline V gene encodes CDR1 SEHNR and CDR2 FQNEAQ (reference sequence). Deletions cut 3 bases from V and 2 bases from J, with 2 bases between. This clonotype originated in a man younger than 35 in good health. The chain joins TRBV7-9 to TRBJ1-5; the D is unclear. Sequences were obtained from naive CD4+ T cells sorted from blood. Described subset: CD45RA+ positively selected. CDR3 DNA sequence: TGTGCCAGCAGCTTTGGCAATCAGCCCCAGCATTTT. Protein: CASSFGNQPQHF.